This TCR beta chain was sequenced for a study of blood T cell repertoires in COVID-19. Here immunoSEQ multiplex PCR was the method, and the copy in TCRdb shows in-frame clones only, minus some. The sample includes about 170,000 clones, 86% of them seen just once. The germline gives CDR1 KGHSH, CDR2 LQKENI. CDR3 length: 14 residues. V was clipped by 4 bases and J by 0 bases; unmatched bases: 2. Sequenced: peripheral blood. The source of this sequence is a man between 65 and 79 years old with acute or convalescent COVID-19. The gene calls are TRBV18 and TRBJ2-7, with 8 bases identical to TRBD1. This CDR3 is CASSRTGSSYEQYF. The DNA for the CDR3 is TGTGCCAGCTCACGGACAGGGAGCTCCTACGAGCAGTACTTC.